These T cell receptor beta chains were read from a single sample in a study of siplizumab effects on memory and regulatory T cells. Some clones are missing from TCRdb's copy, which holds only in-frame ones; the method was immunoSEQ multiplex PCR. This table holds 90,000 to 150,000 clones, 80% to 95% found once. The sequenced sample was non-Treg CD4+ T cells sorted from blood. The receptors were sampled from a human donor in good health. The CDR3 runs from the conserved cysteine through the conserved F or W. D genes are given only for firm matches. Some rows mark clone size as missing; the rest say once, few, many or name a class of expanded clone.

cdr3_aa	cdr3_nt	clone_size	v_call	j_call	d_call
CASRATANYGYTF	TGTGCCAGCAGAGCGACAGCTAACTATGGCTACACCTTC	-	TRBV6-5	TRBJ1-2	-
CASSVEPWGDPYGYTF	TGTGCCAGCAGCGTGGAACCCTGGGGGGATCCCTATGGCTACACCTTC	-	TRBV9	TRBJ1-2	-
CASGRDTGRLAFF	TGTGCCAGCGGAAGGGACACCGGGCGTCTGGCTTTCTTT	-	TRBV28	TRBJ1-1	-
CAISDGGPPPDTQYF	TGTGCCATCAGTGACGGTGGACCGCCCCCAGATACGCAGTATTTT	-	TRBV10-3	TRBJ2-3	-
CASSFISAGLETQYF	TGTGCCAGCAGTTTTATTAGCGCTGGTTTAGAGACCCAGTACTTC	-	TRBV28	TRBJ2-5	-
CASSLDTAKNEQFF	TGCGCCAGCAGCTTGGATACGGCGAAGAATGAGCAGTTCTTC	-	TRBV5-1	TRBJ2-1	-
CASSFGRGGDTGELFF	TGTGCCAGCAGTTTTGGGCGCGGCGGAGACACCGGGGAGCTGTTTTTT	once	TRBV6-5	TRBJ2-2	-
CASSPGTGVRGELFF	TGTGCCAGTAGTCCTGGGACAGGGGTTCGAGGGGAGCTGTTTTTT	once	TRBV19	TRBJ2-2	TRBD1
CASNRETSGGGKQYF	TGTGCCAGCAATAGGGAGACTAGCGGGGGAGGTAAGCAGTACTTC	-	TRBV28	TRBJ2-7	TRBD2
CASSLYTGGNERTDTQYF	TGTGCCAGCAGCTTATACACGGGGGGTAATGAGAGGACAGATACGCAGTATTTT	-	TRBV7-6	TRBJ2-3	TRBD2
CASSSSETQYF	TGTGCCAGCTCCAGCTCAGAGACCCAGTACTTC	once	TRBV2	TRBJ2-5	-
CASSQETGGLGWGTEAFF	TGCGCCAGCAGCCAAGAAACAGGGGGCCTGGGGTGGGGCACTGAAGCTTTCTTT	-	TRBV4-3	TRBJ1-1	TRBD1
CASSSVSGGFSGANVLTF	TGTGCCAGTAGTTCGGTCTCGGGAGGGTTCTCTGGGGCCAACGTCCTGACTTTC	-	TRBV19	TRBJ2-6	TRBD2
CASSFYDTQYF	TGTGCCAGCAGCTTTTACGATACGCAGTATTTT	-	TRBV7-2	TRBJ2-3	-
CASSLVSGGASETQYF	TGTGCCAGCAGCTTGGTTAGCGGGGGGGCCTCGGAGACCCAGTACTTC	-	TRBV5-5	TRBJ2-5	TRBD2
CASSRTGSTFYNEQFF	TGCGCCAGCAGCCGTACAGGGTCGACTTTCTACAATGAGCAGTTCTTC	once	TRBV4-1	TRBJ2-1	-
CASSFQGSSYEQYF	TGTGCCAGCAGTTTTCAGGGGAGCTCCTACGAGCAGTACTTC	-	TRBV28	TRBJ2-7	-
CASSYQITSGDHYEQYF	TGTGCCAGCAGCTACCAGATTACTAGCGGGGACCACTACGAGCAGTACTTC	-	TRBV7-9	TRBJ2-7	TRBD2
CASSPLRDREKAFF	TGTGCCAGCAGCCCGCTCCGGGACAGGGAAAAAGCTTTCTTT	-	TRBV7-9	TRBJ1-1	TRBD1
CASSVVPAFF	TGTGCCAGCAGCGTAGTCCCGGCTTTCTTT	-	TRBV9	TRBJ1-1	-
CASSMVNTNYGYTF	TGTGCCAGTAGTATGGTCAACACTAACTATGGCTACACCTTC	-	TRBV19	TRBJ1-2	-
CASSLALRTRGAETQYF	TGTGCCAGCAGCTTAGCGCTCCGGACTAGGGGTGCAGAGACCCAGTACTTC	-	TRBV7-2	TRBJ2-5	TRBD2
CASVGQRSNQPQHF	TGTGCCAGCGTGGGACAGAGGAGCAATCAGCCCCAGCATTTT	-	TRBV18	TRBJ1-5	TRBD1
CASSVRDRGPSNYGYTF	TGTGCCAGCAGCGTCCGGGACAGAGGTCCCTCTAACTATGGCTACACCTTC	-	TRBV9	TRBJ1-2	TRBD1
CAWNGIQGAGQPQHF	TGTGCCTGGAACGGAATACAGGGGGCCGGTCAGCCCCAGCATTTT	-	TRBV30	TRBJ1-5	TRBD1
CASSLARDSNSYEQYF	TGCGCCAGCAGCTTGGCCCGGGACAGCAATAGTTACGAGCAGTACTTC	-	TRBV5-1	TRBJ2-7	TRBD1
CASSFRPFDGYTF	TGTGCCAGCAGCTTTAGGCCTTTCGATGGCTACACCTTC	-	TRBV5-6	TRBJ1-2	-
CASSLGGAGADTQYF	TGTGCCAGCAGTCTAGGAGGGGCGGGGGCAGATACGCAGTATTTT	-	TRBV6-6	TRBJ2-3	TRBD2
CASSLTGSTEAFF	TGTGCCAGCAGCCTAACAGGGTCCACTGAAGCTTTCTTT	-	TRBV7-3	TRBJ1-1	-
CASSIRGRGYEQYF	TGTGCCAGTAGTATTAGGGGCAGGGGGTACGAGCAGTACTTC	-	TRBV19	TRBJ2-7	TRBD1
CASSEGPGWGGGYTF	TGTGCCAGCAGTGAGGGTCCGGGATGGGGCGGAGGCTACACCTTC	-	TRBV6-1	TRBJ1-2	-
CATSREIGTLGDTQYF	TGTGCCACCAGCAGAGAGATCGGGACCCTAGGGGATACGCAGTATTTT	-	TRBV15	TRBJ2-3	-
CASSSPPGSLSHGNEQFF	TGTGCCAGCAGTTCTCCCCCGGGCTCCCTTTCGCATGGCAATGAGCAGTTCTTC	-	TRBV28	TRBJ2-1	-
CASSPDRVGGGYTF	TGTGCCAGCTCACCCGACAGGGTCGGAGGCGGCTACACCTTC	-	TRBV18	TRBJ1-2	TRBD1
CASSQVQNTEAFF	TGTGCCAGCAGCCAGGTGCAGAACACTGAAGCTTTCTTT	-	TRBV7-9	TRBJ1-1	-
CASSSDLGLSHF	TGTGCCAGCAGCTCAGACCTGGGATTATCCCACTTC	-	TRBV5-6	TRBJ2-5	-
CAWTGQLNTEAFF	TGTGCCTGGACCGGACAATTGAACACTGAAGCTTTCTTT	-	TRBV30	TRBJ1-1	-
CASSLVGGYEQYF	TGTGCCAGCAGCTTAGTTGGGGGCTACGAGCAGTACTTC	-	TRBV7-6	TRBJ2-7	-